Below are 20 T cell receptor beta chains sequenced from a single sample in a study of T cell changes during pregnancy in multiple sclerosis (dated by TCRdb to the late 2010s). Library preparation used the immunoSEQ multiplex PCR assay. TCRdb limited this immuneACCESS table to in-frame rearrangements with V and J called. A share of clones is missing; checked studies link under half to unresolved V genes, and the rest is unexplained. The sample has 20,000 to 25,000 clones on record, about 91% of them singletons. Roughly 0.7% of the sample is in the top ten clones. Sequencing was performed on CD4+ T cells from peripheral blood mononuclear cells, taken in the third trimester of pregnancy. The receptors derive from a female donor with multiple sclerosis, enrolled in a pregnancy study.

The chain joins TRBV9 to TRBJ1-6, with D perhaps matching TRBD1 (5 bases). The V end lost 0 bases, the J end lost 1 base, and 8 bases lay between the germline ends. CDR1 and CDR2 (germline): SGDLS, YYNGEE. This CDR3 is 16 amino acids long. The CDR3 region has the DNA TGTGCCAGCAGCGTAGGACAGTCATCCTATAATTCACCCCTCCACTTT. Its protein is CASSVGQSSYNSPLHF. The full variable domain, rest sourced from reference TRBV9 and TRBJ1-6, is DSGVTQTPKHLITATGQRVTLRCSPRSGDLSVYWYQQSLDQGLQFLIQYYNGEERAKGNILERFSAQQFPDLHSELNLSSLELGDSALYFCASSVGQSSYNSPLHFGNGTRLTVT.

V and J are TRBV29-1 and TRBJ2-1; 8 bases match TRBD1. Trimming at V came to 2 bases and at J to 9 bases, leaving 9 bases not matched to a gene. The CDR3 has 14 residues. Germline CDR1 and CDR2: SQVTM and ANQGSEA. The CDR3 loop reads CSVELSQGASEQFF. The CDR3 coding sequence is TGCAGCGTTGAACTTAGTCAGGGGGCGAGTGAGCAGTTCTTC.

The chain couples TRBV5-1 to TRBJ2-2, with D perhaps TRBD2 (5 bases). The V end was cut by 3 bases, the J end by 4 bases, with 13 bases between. Germline-derived CDR1 and CDR2 are SGHRS and YFSETQ. This CDR3 spans 15 amino acids. The CDR3 DNA sequence: TGCGCCAGCAGCTCCCTCGGGGAACCCACCGGGGAGCTGTTTTTT. It codes for CASSSLGEPTGELFF.

The rearrangement joins TRBV2 to TRBJ1-2; tentative D call: TRBD1 (6 bases). This CDR3 is 13 amino acids long. Deletions cut 6 bases from V and 0 bases from J, with 8 bases between. The germline CDR1 and CDR2 sequences are SNHLY and FYNNEI. CDR3 residues: CASSRDTNYGYTF. CDR3 nucleotides: TGTGCCAGCAGCCGGGACACTAACTATGGCTACACCTTC. Drawing the rest from reference TRBV2 and TRBJ1-2, the complete variable domain is EPEVTQTPSHQVTQMGQEVILRCVPISNHLYFYWYRQILGQKVEFLVSFYNNEISEKSEIFDDQFSVERPDGSNFTLKIRSTKLEDSAMYFCASSRDTNYGYTFGSGTRLTVV.

The V gene is TRBV2, the J gene TRBJ1-5, with D unresolved. Per germline, CDR1 SNHLY and CDR2 FYNNEI. The V gene lost 1 base and the J gene lost 5 bases, with 6 bases spanning the gap. This CDR3 is 13 amino acids long. CDR3 protein: CASSEERDQPQHF. In DNA, the CDR3 is TGTGCCAGCAGTGAAGAGAGGGATCAGCCCCAGCATTTT.

The chain combines TRBV6-1 with TRBJ1-3; D is undetermined. Trimming pared 5 bases from V and 0 bases from J, leaving 11 bases between. The CDR3 is made up of 15 amino acids. CDR1 MNHNS and CDR2 SASEGT come from the germline V gene. CDR3 sequence reads: CASSSGRSSGNTIYF. CDR3 bases: TGTGCCAGCAGTTCGGGAAGGTCCTCTGGAAACACCATATATTTT.

The chain employs TRBV19 and TRBJ1-2; TRBD1 aligns across 10 bases. Per germline, CDR1 LNHDA and CDR2 SQIVND (reference sequence). This CDR3 contains 15 residues. The V gene end was trimmed by 4 bases and the J gene end by 8 bases; junction bases not matched to a gene: 10. CDR3 in amino acids: CASSRQGAVKGGYTF. The CDR3, as DNA: TGTGCCAGTAGTAGACAGGGGGCTGTTAAAGGGGGCTACACCTTC.

This rearrangement joins TRBV19 to TRBJ1-5; possible D gene TRBD1, 6 bases. The CDR3 has 15 residues. CDR1 and CDR2 (germline): LNHDA, SQIVND (reference sequence). V gave up 5 bases and J gave up 7 bases, with 18 bases separating them. CDR3 in amino acids: CASSDTAGVWQPQHF. In DNA form, the CDR3 reads TGTGCCAGTAGTGATACCGCAGGGGTATGGCAGCCCCAGCATTTT.

The chain has TRBV28 and TRBJ1-4; D not resolved. CDR1 and CDR2 (germline): MDHEN, SYDVKM. Deletions cut 6 bases from V and 0 bases from J, with 11 bases between. The CDR3 runs to 15 residues. In DNA, the CDR3 is TGTGCCAGCAGGCCTCTAGTTTCAACTAATGAAAAACTGTTTTTT. It codes for CASRPLVSTNEKLFF.

The genes are TRBV2 and TRBJ2-7, with D tentatively TRBD1 (6 bases). The V end was cut by 3 bases, the J end by 5 bases, with 20 bases between. Germline V gives CDR1 SNHLY, CDR2 FYNNEI. This CDR3 has 16 residues. CDR3 sequence (DNA): TGTGCCAGCAGTGAGGTGGGTTGGGGCAGACAGGACGAGCAGTACTTC. As protein: CASSEVGWGRQDEQYF. The entire variable domain, with the rest obtained from reference TRBV2 and TRBJ2-7, is as follows: EPEVTQTPSHQVTQMGQEVILRCVPISNHLYFYWYRQILGQKVEFLVSFYNNEISEKSEIFDDQFSVERPDGSNFTLKIRSTKLEDSAMYFCASSEVGWGRQDEQYFGPGTRLTVT.

This chain uses TRBV28 with TRBJ1-1; 7 bases match TRBD1. This CDR3 has 15 residues. The V segment lost 5 bases and the J segment 5 bases; nucleotides outside the gene matches: 11. The germline CDR1 and CDR2 sequences are MDHEN and SYDVKM. In nucleotides, the CDR3 is TGTGCCAGCAGTCTCTTCCAGGGGGTGGGGACTGAAGCTTTCTTT. It translates to CASSLFQGVGTEAFF.

V is TRBV5-1 and J is TRBJ1-4; D is unclear. Germline V gene lookup returns CDR1 SGHRS and CDR2 YFSETQ. There are 12 residues in the CDR3. V was trimmed by 4 bases and J by 12 bases, leaving 13 bases between them. The CDR3 DNA sequence: TGCGCCAGCAGCAACGAGCTCGGGGAACTGTTTTTT. As protein: CASSNELGELFF.

The CDR3 is CASSEVAGGTNEQFF. The CDR3 bases are TGTGCCAGCAGTGAGGTAGCGGGGGGGACCAATGAGCAGTTCTTC. This rearrangement joins TRBV2 to TRBJ2-1, with TRBD2 matching over 11 bases. The germline gives CDR1 SNHLY, CDR2 FYNNEI. V dropped 3 bases and J dropped 6; count of bases not matched to a gene: 4. CDR3 size: 15 residues.

The genes are TRBV9 and TRBJ1-1; TRBD1 might be the D (6 bases). The CDR3 runs to 16 residues. Trimming pared 4 bases from V and 4 bases from J, leaving 20 bases between. From germline, CDR1 is SGDLS and CDR2 YYNGEE. The CDR3: CASSPGAGARGTEAFF. The CDR3 nucleotides are TGTGCCAGCAGCCCCGGGGCGGGGGCCCGGGGCACTGAAGCTTTCTTT.

This clone was recorded once. The chain is built from TRBV19 and TRBJ1-2; 7 bases are shared with TRBD1. From germline, CDR1 is LNHDA and CDR2 SQIVND (reference sequence). Trimming at V came to 5 bases and at J to 7 bases, leaving 10 bases not matched to a gene. The CDR3 totals 14 residues. The CDR3 region is CASSSITGVGGYTF. CDR3 nucleotide sequence: TGTGCCAGTAGTTCCATCACAGGGGTTGGTGGCTACACCTTC.

V gene TRBV14 combines with J gene TRBJ1-1; D gene uncertain. Germline-derived CDR1 and CDR2 are SGHDN and FVKESK. The CDR3 is 13 amino acids. With 2 bases removed from V and 3 bases from J, the gap between germline ends came to 7 bases. The DNA for the CDR3 is TGTGCCAGCAGCCAAATCAGATACACTGAAGCTTTCTTT. Its translation is CASSQIRYTEAFF. The full variable domain, with the rest looked up from reference TRBV14 and TRBJ1-1, is EAGVTQFPSHSVIEKGQTVTLRCDPISGHDNLYWYRRVMGKEIKFLLHFVKESKQDESGMPNNRFLAERTGGTYSTLKVQPAELEDSGVYFCASSQIRYTEAFFGQGTRLTVV.

The V call is TRBV7-8, the J call TRBJ1-2; tentative D call: TRBD1 (5 bases). This CDR3 comprises 17 residues. Trimming removed 1 base at V and 5 bases at J, with 20 bases between. CDR1 SGHVS and CDR2 FQNEAQ come from the germline V gene. CDR3 in amino acids: CASSLVPSGRVKYGYTF. DNA of the CDR3: TGTGCCAGCAGCTTAGTCCCTTCTGGCAGGGTGAAATATGGCTACACCTTC.

The chain employs TRBV2 and TRBJ1-2, with 7 bases fitting TRBD1. This CDR3 is built from 14 residues. Germline lookup yields CDR1 SNHLY and CDR2 FYNNEI. V shed 4 bases and J 5 bases; nucleotides not matched to a gene: 7. This CDR3 is CASSATGQSYGYTF. The CDR3 DNA follows: TGTGCCAGCAGTGCGACAGGGCAAAGTTATGGCTACACCTTC.

This clone was picked up one time. This chain links TRBV28 with TRBJ1-2, with D possibly being TRBD1 (6 bases). The germline CDR1 and CDR2 sequences are MDHEN and SYDVKM. The V and J ends lost 5 bases and 2 bases respectively, with 18 bases between them. The CDR3 has 16 residues. In DNA form, the CDR3 reads TGTGCCAGCAGTAGGGGGTGGTACCGGCAGAACTATGGCTACACCTTC. Its translation: CASSRGWYRQNYGYTF.

The V gene is TRBV7-6, the J gene TRBJ2-7, with TRBD1 matching 11 bases. After removal of 1 base from V and 3 bases from J, the junction contained 5 bases not matched to a gene. The CDR3 covers 16 residues. Per germline, CDR1 SGHVS and CDR2 FNYEAQ. DNA for the CDR3: TGTGCCAGCAGCTTAGGAGGTGGGACAGGGGGCTACGAGCAGTACTTC. It codes for CASSLGGGTGGYEQYF.